The TCR beta chain described here comes from a study of PD-1 and CTLA-4 blockade in melanoma. Trimming stripped 4 bases from V and 2 bases from J, with 12 bases between. Germline lookup yields CDR1 SGHDT and CDR2 YYEEEE. The CDR3 covers 14 residues. TCRdb's copy holds only in-frame clones and misses some; the assay was immunoSEQ multiplex PCR. The table records about 16,000 clones, approximately 70% of them present only once. This clone appeared a few times. Sequenced here: CD8+ T cells from peripheral blood, sampled from a patient given anti-PD-1 treatment. This TCR came from a human donor with melanoma. The rearrangement uses TRBV5-6 and TRBJ1-2, with D possibly matching TRBD1 (6 bases). The CDR3 reads CASSRADSNYGYTF. The CDR3 nucleotides read TGTGCCAGCAGCCGAGCGGACAGCAACTATGGCTACACCTTC.